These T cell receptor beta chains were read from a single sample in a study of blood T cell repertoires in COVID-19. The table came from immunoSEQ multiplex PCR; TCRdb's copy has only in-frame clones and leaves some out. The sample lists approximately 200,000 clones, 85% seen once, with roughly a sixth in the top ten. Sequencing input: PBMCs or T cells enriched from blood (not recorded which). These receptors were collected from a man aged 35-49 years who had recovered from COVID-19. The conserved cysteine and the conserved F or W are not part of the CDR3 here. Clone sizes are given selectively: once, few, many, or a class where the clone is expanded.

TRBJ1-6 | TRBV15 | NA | ATSSYGDNSPLH
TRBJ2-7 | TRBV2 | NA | ASSDVPSSYEQY
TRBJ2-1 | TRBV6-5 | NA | ASKTSGSYNEQF
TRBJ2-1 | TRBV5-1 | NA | ASSLQNEQF
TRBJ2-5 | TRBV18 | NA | ASSPTGVETQY
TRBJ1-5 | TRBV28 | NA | ASRQGNNQPQH
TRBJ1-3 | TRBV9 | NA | ASSGGMGGSGNTIY
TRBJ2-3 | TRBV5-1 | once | ASSPTTGVTDTQY
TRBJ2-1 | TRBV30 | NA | AWSGGTSDDEQF
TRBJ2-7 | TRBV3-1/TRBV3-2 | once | ASSGRDRGYEQY
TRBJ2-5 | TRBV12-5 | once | ASGKGQARGETQY
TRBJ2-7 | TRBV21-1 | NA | ASSSGTTFPYEQY
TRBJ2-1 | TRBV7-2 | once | ASTVAGRQKQF
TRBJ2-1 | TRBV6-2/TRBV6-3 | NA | ASSSERHSYNEQF
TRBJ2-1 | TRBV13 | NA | ASRTSGTSDEQF
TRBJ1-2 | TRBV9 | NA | ASSASLGAGYT
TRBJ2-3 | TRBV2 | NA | ASTVRGPDTQY
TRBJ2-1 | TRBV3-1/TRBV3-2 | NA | ASRASGRAGNEQF
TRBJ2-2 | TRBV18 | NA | ASSPVPSGNTGELF
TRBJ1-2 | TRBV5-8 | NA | ASSGTLRGGNYGYT
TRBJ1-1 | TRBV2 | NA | ASSEIPVPGGTEAF
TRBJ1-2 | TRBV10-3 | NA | AISETVFNYGYT
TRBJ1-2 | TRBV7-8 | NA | ASSPVGGGVGGYT
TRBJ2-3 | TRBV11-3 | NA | ASKSGRGDTQY
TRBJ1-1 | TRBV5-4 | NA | ASSGGQGYTEAF
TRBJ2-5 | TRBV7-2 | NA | ASSSPSEPRETQY
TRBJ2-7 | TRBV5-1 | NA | ASGSTGSSYEQY
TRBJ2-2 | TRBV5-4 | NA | ASSPGYGELF
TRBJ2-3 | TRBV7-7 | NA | ASSLGREDTQY
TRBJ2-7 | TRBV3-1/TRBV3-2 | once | ASSQNSGINEQY
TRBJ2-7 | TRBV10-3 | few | AISQQGPHEQY
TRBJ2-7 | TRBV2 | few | ATDLAITYEQY